Each of the 25 T cell receptor beta chains below was sequenced from the same sample in a study of cytomegalovirus exposure and HLA in healthy donors. 60 Vbeta and 13 Jbeta primers were used in PCR. Using immunoSEQ multiplex PCR, the repertoire was profiled, and TCRdb retains in-frame clones only, with some absent. The data show about 130,000 clones, and the top ten clones hold 1.5% to 1.8%. The sample consisted of PBMCs. These receptors originate from a woman aged 35 to 49 in good health and CMV-seronegative.

CDR3 region: CASSSRQGSALLPLHF. The DNA for the CDR3 is TGTGCCAGCAGTTCTAGACAGGGTTCTGCCCTCCTCCCCCTCCACTTT. This sequence joins TRBV28 and TRBJ1-6, with 7 bases lining up with TRBD1. Looked up from germline, CDR1 is MDHEN and CDR2 is SYDVKM. V dropped 4 bases and J dropped 13; count of bases not matched to a gene: 16. CDR3 length equals 16 residues.

V usage is TRBV9 and J usage is TRBJ2-3; TRBD1 might be the D (7 bases). This CDR3 contains 16 residues. Germline values: CDR1 SGDLS, CDR2 YYNGEE. With 1 base removed from V and 1 base from J, the gap between germline ends came to 13 bases. CDR3 nucleotides: TGTGCCAGCAGCGTACAACAGGGGAGGCGCACAGATACGCAGTATTTT. It encodes CASSVQQGRRTDTQYF.

As DNA, the CDR3 is TGTGCCAGCAGCTTTGCTAGCGCGAATGAGCAGTTCTTC. It translates to CASSFASANEQFF. This chain connects TRBV7-6 to TRBJ2-1, with D possibly being TRBD2 (6 bases). V gave up 3 bases and J gave up 7 bases, with 10 bases separating them. Germline CDR1 and CDR2: SGHVS and FNYEAQ. There are 13 residues in the CDR3. Full variable domain (missing parts from reference TRBV7-6 and TRBJ2-1): GAGVSQSPRYKVTKRGQDVALRCDPISGHVSLYWYRQALGQGPEFLTYFNYEAQQDKSGLPNDRFSAERPEGSISTLTIQRTEQRDSAMYRCASSFASANEQFFGPGTRLTVL.

V is TRBV4-2 and J is TRBJ2-2; TRBD2 agrees at 10 bases. V trimming: 3 bases; J trimming: 7 bases; junction bases outside the gene matches: 14. Germline CDR1 reads LGHNA; CDR2 reads YNFKEQ. There are 18 residues in the CDR3. CDR3 DNA: TGTGCCAGCAGCCACCAGCGGGGCGGGACTAGCGTTGGCGGGGAGCTGTTTTTT. Translating gives CASSHQRGGTSVGGELFF.

The chain links TRBV7-2 to TRBJ2-5; TRBD2 aligns across 11 bases. Germline V gene sequence: CDR1 SGHTA, CDR2 FQGNSA. J lost 3 bases, V lost 5 bases, and 2 bases had no gene match. CDR3 length equals 14 residues. CDR3 residues: CASSETSGEETQYF. DNA for the CDR3: TGTGCCAGCAGCGAGACTAGCGGGGAAGAGACCCAGTACTTC.

The chain joins TRBV5-1 to TRBJ1-5; D ambiguous. The CDR3 is made up of 13 amino acids. CDR1 SGHRS and CDR2 YFSETQ come from the germline V gene. V lost 2 bases, J lost 5 bases, and 8 bases lay in between. CDR3 bases: TGCGCCAGCAGCTTCGCACCAGATCAGCCCCAGCATTTT. This codes for CASSFAPDQPQHF.

The J gene is TRBJ2-7, the V gene TRBV7-9; perhaps TRBD2 as D (6 bases). With 4 bases removed from V and 2 bases from J, the gap between germline ends came to 12 bases. This CDR3 comprises 14 residues. Germline assignment: CDR1 SEHNR and CDR2 FQNEAQ (reference sequence). The CDR3 coding sequence is TGTGCCAGCAGCTCTGGGGAGGAGGCCTACGAGCAGTACGTC. It is translated as CASSSGEEAYEQYV.

The V and J genes are TRBV5-8 and TRBJ2-7; the match to TRBD2 covers 11 bases. CDR1 is SGHTS, CDR2 YDEGEE, per germline. The CDR3 consists of 16 residues. V gave up 0 bases and J gave up 1 base; unmatched junction bases: 3. In nucleotides, the CDR3 is TGTGCCAGCAGCTTGGGGGTAGCGGGGGGGTCCTACGAGCAGTACTTC. Translating it yields CASSLGVAGGSYEQYF.

V gene TRBV7-3 combines with J gene TRBJ2-1; TRBD1 is a possible D gene (6 bases). Looked up from germline, CDR1 is SGHTA and CDR2 is FQGTGA. CDR3 length: 13 residues. V was pared by 4 bases and J by 9 bases, with 13 bases between. Here the CDR3 DNA reads TGTGCCAGCAGCTCCTACAGGGCCGGTGAGCAGTTCTTC. This encodes CASSSYRAGEQFF.

This sequence joins TRBV11-3 and TRBJ2-2; D is uncertain. Trimming took 0 bases from V and 7 from J, leaving 6 bases between them. This CDR3 is built from 13 residues. The germline gives CDR1 SGHNT, CDR2 YENEEA. CDR3 in amino acids: CASSLDPGGELFF. For the CDR3, the DNA is TGTGCCAGCAGCTTAGATCCGGGCGGGGAGCTGTTTTTT. The full variable domain, completed using reference TRBV11-3 and TRBJ2-2, is EAGVVQSPRYKIIEKKQPVAFWCNPISGHNTLYWYLQNLGQGPELLIRYENEEAVDDSQLPKDRFSAERLKGVDSTLKIQPAELGDSAVYLCASSLDPGGELFFGEGSRLTVL.

The chain recombines TRBV9 with TRBJ1-4; unclear D gene. V lost 0 bases and J lost 8, with 11 bases in between. Germline lookup yields CDR1 SGDLS and CDR2 YYNGEE. The CDR3 runs 14 residues. The CDR3 sequence is CASSVAPTREKLFF. CDR3 sequence (DNA): TGTGCCAGCAGCGTAGCTCCCACCCGGGAAAAACTGTTTTTT.

The rearrangement links TRBV7-6 to TRBJ1-4; D possibly corresponds to TRBD1 (5 bases). V lost 4 bases and J lost 7, with 16 bases in between. The CDR3 runs to 15 residues. CDR1 and CDR2 (germline): SGHVS, FNYEAQ. The CDR3 loop is CASSSSPEGSEKLFF. The CDR3, as DNA: TGTGCCAGCAGCTCATCACCGGAGGGGTCTGAAAAACTGTTTTTT.

The chain links TRBV4-2 to TRBJ1-2; possibly TRBD1 for D (5 bases). Germline loops: CDR1 LGHNA, CDR2 YNFKEQ. There are 15 residues in the CDR3. V was shortened by 0 bases and J by 5 bases, with 13 bases between the two germline ends. The CDR3 loop reads CASSQETVGGYGYTF. The DNA for the CDR3 is TGTGCCAGCAGCCAAGAAACAGTTGGGGGGTATGGCTACACCTTC.

The rearrangement uses TRBV19 and TRBJ2-6; possible D gene TRBD1, 5 bases. The CDR3 spans 16 residues. Trimming removed 7 bases at V and 0 bases at J, with 13 bases between. CDR1 and CDR2 from the germline V gene are LNHDA and SQIVND (reference sequence). The CDR3, as DNA: TGTGCCAGTACAATAAAAGGGGACTCTGGGGCCAACGTCCTGACTTTC. Translating it yields CASTIKGDSGANVLTF. Full variable domain (outside the CDR3, taken from reference TRBV19 and TRBJ2-6): DGGITQSPKYLFRKEGQNVTLSCEQNLNHDAMYWYRQDPGQGLRLIYYSQIVNDFQKGDIAEGYSVSREKKESFPLTVTSAQKNPTAFYLCASTIKGDSGANVLTFGAGSRLTVL.

The chain couples TRBV7-9 to TRBJ1-5, with 9 bases identical to TRBD1. CDR3 length equals 16 residues. CDR1 and CDR2 (germline): SEHNR, FQNEAQ (reference sequence). V gave up 5 bases and J gave up 4 bases; unmatched junction bases: 9. CDR3 protein: CASSQGTGRGNQPQHF. The CDR3 DNA reads as TGTGCCAGCAGCCAAGGGACAGGGAGAGGAAATCAGCCCCAGCATTTT. The complete variable domain, with remaining parts taken from reference TRBV7-9 and TRBJ1-5, reads DTGVSQNPRHKITKRGQNVTFRCDPISEHNRLYWYRQTLGQGPEFLTYFQNEAQLEKSRLLSDRFSAERPKGSFSTLEIQRTEQGDSAMYLCASSQGTGRGNQPQHFGDGTRLSIL.

The J gene is TRBJ2-1, the V gene TRBV7-9; possibly TRBD1 for D (5 bases). V lost 6 bases and J lost 6, with 15 bases in between. From germline, CDR1 is SEHNR and CDR2 FQNEAQ (reference sequence). The length of the CDR3 is 14 residues. The CDR3, as DNA: TGTGCCAGCAGTGCCGGTAGGGGTTTCAATGAGCAGTTCTTC. It translates to CASSAGRGFNEQFF.

The chain links TRBV4-2 to TRBJ1-4; D unresolved. V lost 4 bases and J 4 bases, leaving 10 bases between the germline ends. The V gene's germline CDR1 is LGHNA and CDR2 YNFKEQ. This CDR3 contains 14 residues. The CDR3 coding sequence is TGTGCCAGCAGCCCACTTAGTGATAATGAAAAACTGTTTTTT. It yields the protein CASSPLSDNEKLFF.

V usage is TRBV5-1 and J usage is TRBJ2-2, with 9 positions matching TRBD1. The CDR3 is made up of 15 amino acids. Per germline, CDR1 SGHRS and CDR2 YFSETQ. Trimming cost V 4 bases and J 6 bases; bases outside gene matches: 7. The CDR3 nucleotides read TGCGCCAGCAGCCGGAACACAGGGGGCTCCGGGGAGCTGTTTTTT. This translates into CASSRNTGGSGELFF.

This rearrangement joins TRBV5-1 to TRBJ1-1; D may be TRBD1 (6 bases). V lost 7 bases and J 9 bases, leaving 19 bases between the germline ends. The CDR3 runs 13 residues. The V gene's germline CDR1 is SGHRS and CDR2 YFSETQ. CDR3 region: CASRQGPRKQAFF. The CDR3 DNA sequence: TGCGCCAGCCGCCAGGGGCCCCGAAAGCAAGCTTTCTTT.

The chain recombines TRBV6-5 with TRBJ2-2; D might be TRBD1 (6 bases). V lost 4 bases, J lost 0 bases, and 9 bases lay in between. Germline CDR1 MNHEY, CDR2 SVGAGI. This CDR3 region has 15 residues. CDR3 nucleotide sequence: TGTGCCAGCAGTTCACAGGGCGCGAACACCGGGGAGCTGTTTTTT. It encodes CASSSQGANTGELFF.

The rearrangement joins TRBV2 to TRBJ2-1; TRBD2 agrees at 8 bases. Germline V gives CDR1 SNHLY, CDR2 FYNNEI. Trimming cost V 6 bases and J 6 bases; bases outside gene matches: 7. The CDR3 length is 14 residues. The CDR3 nucleotides read TGTGCCAGCAGGGTCGCGGGGGGCCTCAATGAGCAGTTCTTC. Protein product: CASRVAGGLNEQFF.

The V and J genes are TRBV6-1 and TRBJ1-2, with 11 bases that match TRBD1. CDR1 and CDR2 (germline): MNHNS, SASEGT. The length of the CDR3 is 17 residues. J was trimmed by 4 bases and V by 3 bases; bases with no gene match: 10. CDR3 bases: TGTGCCAGCAGTGAGCGGACAGGGGGCGCTGAGGGCTATGGCTACACCTTC. As protein: CASSERTGGAEGYGYTF.

The J gene is TRBJ2-7, the V gene TRBV7-2, with unresolved D. The CDR3 extends over 13 amino acids. CDR1 is SGHTA and CDR2 is FQGNSA in the germline V gene. Trimming removed 4 bases at V and 4 bases at J, with 11 bases between. The CDR3 protein is CASSSGRRYEQYF. The CDR3 coding sequence is TGTGCCAGCAGCTCAGGTAGAAGGTACGAGCAGTACTTC.

This chain uses TRBV4-3 with TRBJ1-2; D might be TRBD1 (6 bases). Germline V gene lookup returns CDR1 LGHNA and CDR2 YSLEER. V lost 0 bases to trimming and J lost 4 bases, with 12 bases between them. There are 15 residues in the CDR3. The CDR3 nucleotides are TGCGCCAGCAGCCAAGATCAGGGGTCTTCCTATGGCTACACCTTC. Amino acids: CASSQDQGSSYGYTF.

The chain links TRBV18 to TRBJ1-5; 7 bases agree with TRBD1. The CDR3 runs to 19 residues. The germline V gene encodes CDR1 KGHSH and CDR2 LQKENI. V was clipped by 1 base and J by 0 bases; unmatched bases: 12. The CDR3 DNA reads as TGTGCCAGCTCACCACTTAGACAGGGTTACGGGGATAGCAATCAGCCCCAGCATTTT. Protein product: CASSPLRQGYGDSNQPQHF. The entire variable domain, with the rest obtained from reference TRBV18 and TRBJ1-5, is as follows: NAGVMQNPRHLVRRRGQEARLRCSPMKGHSHVYWYRQLPEEGLKFMVYLQKENIIDESGMPKERFSAEFPKEGPSILRIQQVVRGDSAAYFCASSPLRQGYGDSNQPQHFGDGTRLSIL.